This TCR beta chain appears in the sequencing data of a study of blood T cell repertoires in COVID-19. Study-level information: The analysed material was cDNA or gDNA that came from T cells, B-cell-depleted T cells, or PBMCs.

The CDR3 covers 15 residues. Germline V gives CDR1 MDHEN, CDR2 SYDVKM. J gave up 1 base and V 5 bases, and 5 bases lay outside the gene matches. The method was immunoSEQ multiplex PCR; TCRdb's version includes in-frame clones alone and lacks a portion of them. The table shows over 65,000 clones, with more than 80% occurring only once. The chain is built from TRBV28 and TRBJ1-2, with 9 bases matching TRBD1. The specimen sequenced was peripheral blood. The clonotype comes from a man aged 25-45 years with acute or convalescent COVID-19. The CDR3 spells CASSPGDRDNYGYTF. DNA of the CDR3: TGTGCCAGCAGTCCCGGGGACAGGGATAACTATGGCTACACCTTC.